The 10 T cell receptor beta chains listed next were all sequenced from one sample in a study of Graves' ophthalmopathy and Graves' hyperthyroidism. Amplification of the TCR beta CDR3 regions used RNA transcripts (as template). First-round RT-PCR with HTBI primers preceded a second-round multiplex PCR. TCRdb processed the multiplex PCR reads anew with MiXCR; each CDR3 protein has one entry. The data contain roughly 380,000 distinct CDR3 sequences, over 15% of them seen just once; the ten biggest clones take up roughly 7%. Material for sequencing was peripheral blood. These receptor sequences come from a woman aged 18-35 years with stable Graves' hyperthyroidism.

Ten or more counts support this clonotype. V usage is TRBV7-2 and J usage is TRBJ1-2; TRBD1 might be the D (5 bases). V was clipped by 4 bases and J by 2 bases, with 11 bases between them. CDR1 is SGHTA, CDR2 FQGNSA, per germline. The CDR3 covers 14 residues. CDR3 sequence: CASSWATGNYGYTF. CDR3 sequence (DNA): TGTGCCAGCAGCTGGGCTACAGGAAACTATGGCTACACCTTC.

The rearrangement uses TRBV6-5 and TRBJ2-5, with 7 bases fitting TRBD1. This CDR3 contains 15 residues. V was clipped by 0 bases and J by 5 bases; unmatched bases: 6. CDR1 is MNHEY, CDR2 SVGAGI, per germline. The CDR3 reads CASSYSGGEVETQYF. CDR3 DNA: TGTGCCAGCAGTTACTCAGGGGGCGAGGTTGAGACCCAGTACTTC.

Ten or more counts support this clonotype. V and J are TRBV6-1 and TRBJ2-7; D gene unclear. Germline V CDR1 and CDR2: MNHNS, SASEGT. V shed 6 bases and J shed 4 bases, with 16 bases lying between them. The CDR3 contains 14 residues. DNA for the CDR3: TGTGCCAGCAGGGATCGGGCGGCTACGTACGAGCAGTACTTC. This gives the protein CASRDRAATYEQYF.

This chain joins TRBV14 and TRBJ1-1; TRBD1 matches at 9 bases. Germline loops: CDR1 SGHDN, CDR2 FVKESK. V lost 4 bases, J lost 0 bases, and 6 bases stayed unmatched. This CDR3 contains 16 residues. CDR3 loop: CASSRGTGTLNTEAFF. DNA of the CDR3: TGTGCCAGCAGCCGGGGGACAGGGACGTTGAACACTGAAGCTTTCTTT. Full variable domain (rest looked up from reference TRBV14 and TRBJ1-1): EAGVTQFPSHSVIEKGQTVTLRCDPISGHDNLYWYRRVMGKEIKFLLHFVKESKQDESGMPNNRFLAERTGGTYSTLKVQPAELEDSGVYFCASSRGTGTLNTEAFFGQGTRLTVV.

This clonotype was detected many times. The rearrangement links TRBV29-1 to TRBJ1-1; D is uncertain. CDR1 SQVTM and CDR2 ANQGSEA come from the germline V gene. The V and J ends lost 3 bases and 3 bases respectively, with 2 bases between them. There are 10 residues in the CDR3. This CDR3 is CSVDHTEAFF. CDR3 nucleotide sequence: TGCAGCGTTGACCACACTGAAGCTTTCTTT.

This chain links TRBV12-3 or TRBV12-4 with TRBJ2-2; 7 bases line up with TRBD1. Trimming cost V 5 bases and J 7 bases; bases outside gene matches: 7. CDR3 length: 14 amino acids. The CDR3 DNA sequence: TGTGCCAGCAGTACAACAGGGGTGGGCGGGGAGCTGTTTTTT. Translating it yields CASSTTGVGGELFF.

In this sample, this clonotype turned up many times. The chain uses TRBV12-3 or TRBV12-4 and TRBJ2-7; no clear D. This CDR3 is built from 15 residues. The V end lost 0 bases, the J end lost 2 bases, and 11 bases lay between the germline ends. CDR3 DNA: TGTGCCAGCAGTTTAGCGGGCCCCGGAGCCTACGAGCAGTACTTC. Its protein product is CASSLAGPGAYEQYF.

This clonotype was recorded at least ten times. This sequence joins TRBV5-1 and TRBJ1-2; D is perhaps TRBD1 (6 bases). The CDR3 consists of 13 residues. The germline gives CDR1 SGHRS, CDR2 YFSETQ. V was clipped by 2 bases and J by 13 bases, with 18 bases between them. The CDR3 spells CASSFGQSMAITF. CDR3 in DNA: TGCGCCAGCAGCTTCGGACAGTCTATGGCTATCACCTTC.

This clonotype was picked up a small number of times. The chain uses TRBV11-1 and TRBJ2-2; possibly TRBD1 for D (5 bases). Trimming cost V 5 bases and J 0 bases, with 13 bases left between them. Germline CDR1 and CDR2: SGHAT and FQDESV (reference sequence). The CDR3 extends over 16 amino acids. For the CDR3, the DNA is TGTGCCAGCAGCCCTCCCAGGGTCCCGAACACCGGGGAGCTGTTTTTT. This gives the protein CASSPPRVPNTGELFF.

In the case of this clonotype: The conserved closing phenylalanine or tryptophan is absent in this CDR3, likely reflecting a read error. J is TRBJ2-3 and V is TRBV12-3 or TRBV12-4; D might be TRBD2 (7 bases). The CDR3 runs to 17 residues. Trimming cost V 3 bases and J 2 bases, with 18 bases left between them. In DNA form, the CDR3 reads TGTGCCAGCAGTTTGGGGGGGCGCGGGGTTCTCACAGATACGCAGTATTTG. Residues: CASSLGGRGVLTDTQYL.